This T cell receptor (beta chain) was captured by sequencing in a study of T-cell memory formation after mild COVID-19. MiXCR, applied by TCRdb to the 5' RACE reads, yields one record per CDR3 protein. The data hold approximately 300,000 distinct CDR3 sequences, with less than 20% observed a single time. Germline loops: CDR1 SGHAT, CDR2 FQNNGV. V was cut by 2 bases and J by 3 bases, with 17 bases left in between. The CDR3 spans 16 residues. The sample consisted of PBMCs or a T cell subset sorted from them (not recorded which). The J gene is TRBJ2-7, the V gene TRBV11-2; no clear D. The clonotype comes from a man between 18 and 35 years old who had mild COVID-19 (a few samples of this study predate the infection). Cell type and time point are not known. Here the CDR3 DNA reads TGTGCCAGCAGCTTACCCCGTTCTCCCAGAGGCTACGAGCAGTACTTC. Translation gives CASSLPRSPRGYEQYF.